The 4 T cell receptor beta chains reported below all come from one sample, sequenced in a study of cytomegalovirus exposure and HLA in healthy donors. The study ran its PCR with 60 Vbeta and 13 Jbeta primers. TCRdb's table, derived via immunoSEQ multiplex PCR, lists solely in-frame clones and lacks some. The table lists 90,000 to 130,000 clones, about 70% of them singletons. The sequenced sample was PBMCs. Source of these receptors: a woman aged 30 to 39 in good health and CMV-seronegative.

The chain uses TRBV11-2 and TRBJ1-1; TRBD1 aligns across 8 bases. Germline V gives CDR1 SGHAT, CDR2 FQNNGV. This CDR3 is 17 amino acids long. Trimming at V came to 5 bases and at J to 0 bases, leaving 11 bases not matched to a gene. The CDR3 region is CASSPRETGAVNTEAFF. CDR3 sequence (DNA): TGTGCCAGCAGCCCAAGGGAGACAGGGGCCGTGAACACTGAAGCTTTCTTT.

CDR3 in amino acids: CASSPRDRVYTEAFF. The CDR3 DNA follows: TGTGCCAGCAGCCCCCGGGACAGGGTATACACTGAAGCTTTCTTT. This sequence joins TRBV9 and TRBJ1-1; 9 bases agree with TRBD1. The CDR3 is 15 residues long. Germline trimming cut 4 bases from V and 3 bases from J; bases unmatched to any gene: 7. Per germline, CDR1 SGDLS and CDR2 YYNGEE.

J is TRBJ1-1 and V is TRBV7-9; a weak D match, TRBD1 (5 bases). The germline gives CDR1 SEHNR, CDR2 FQNEAQ (reference sequence). The CDR3 length is 14 residues. Trimming pared 5 bases from V and 3 bases from J, leaving 13 bases between. The CDR3 spells CASSLDQGYTEAFF. In nucleotides, the CDR3 is TGTGCCAGCAGCCTCGATCAGGGATACACTGAAGCTTTCTTT.

The chain carries TRBV5-6 and TRBJ2-1; 8 bases align to TRBD1. V shed 0 bases, J shed 7 bases, and the junction held 12 bases outside the gene matches. The germline V gene encodes CDR1 SGHDT and CDR2 YYEEEE. This CDR3 has 17 residues. CDR3 residues: CASSLDGWTGSWNEQFF. CDR3 in DNA: TGTGCCAGCAGCTTGGATGGATGGACAGGGTCCTGGAATGAGCAGTTCTTC.